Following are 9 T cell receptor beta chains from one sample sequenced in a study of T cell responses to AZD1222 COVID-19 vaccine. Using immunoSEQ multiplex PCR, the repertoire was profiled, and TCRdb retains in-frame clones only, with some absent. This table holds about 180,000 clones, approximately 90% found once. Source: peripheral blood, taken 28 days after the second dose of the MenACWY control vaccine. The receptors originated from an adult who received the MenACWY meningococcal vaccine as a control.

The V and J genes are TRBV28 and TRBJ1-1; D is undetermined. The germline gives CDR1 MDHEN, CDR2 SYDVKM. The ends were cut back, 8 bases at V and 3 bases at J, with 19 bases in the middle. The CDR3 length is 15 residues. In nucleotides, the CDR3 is TGTGCCAGCTGTGGTCAGAGCGTTGGGGACACTGAAGCTTTCTTT. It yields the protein CASCGQSVGDTEAFF.

The CDR3 nucleotides are TGTGCCAGCAGTGACGGCGGTGGCACAGATACGCAGTATTTT. It codes for CASSDGGGTDTQYF. J is TRBJ2-3 and V is TRBV6-4; no firm D call. Deletions cut 2 bases from V and 1 base from J, with 7 bases between. The CDR3 contains 14 residues. Germline V gene sequence: CDR1 MRHNA, CDR2 SNTAGT.

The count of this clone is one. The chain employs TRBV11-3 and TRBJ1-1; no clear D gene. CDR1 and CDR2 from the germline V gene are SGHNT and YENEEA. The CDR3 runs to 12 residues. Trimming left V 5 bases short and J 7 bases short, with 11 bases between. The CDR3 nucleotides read TGTGCCAGCAGCGCGAGCGGGTATGAAGCTTTCTTT. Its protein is CASSASGYEAFF.

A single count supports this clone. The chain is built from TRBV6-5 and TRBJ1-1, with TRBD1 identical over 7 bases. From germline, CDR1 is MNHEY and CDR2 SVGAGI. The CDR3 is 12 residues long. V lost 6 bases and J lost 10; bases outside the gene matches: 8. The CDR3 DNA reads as TGTGCCAGCAGATCCGGGGACAGAAGAGCTTTCTTT. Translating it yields CASRSGDRRAFF.

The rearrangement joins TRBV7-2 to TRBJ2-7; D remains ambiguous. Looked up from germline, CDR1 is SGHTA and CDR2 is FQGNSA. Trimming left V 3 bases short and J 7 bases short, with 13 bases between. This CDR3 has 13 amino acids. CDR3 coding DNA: TGTGCCAGCAGCTTCGGCGGATTAGAAGAGCAGTACTTC. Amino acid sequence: CASSFGGLEEQYF.

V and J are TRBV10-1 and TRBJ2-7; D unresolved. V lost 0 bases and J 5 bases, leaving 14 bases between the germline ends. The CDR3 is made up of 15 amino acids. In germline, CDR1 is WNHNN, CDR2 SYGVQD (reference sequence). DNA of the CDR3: TGCGCCAGCAGTGAGTCGTCGGTAGGGTCCCACGAGCAGTACTTC. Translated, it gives CASSESSVGSHEQYF.

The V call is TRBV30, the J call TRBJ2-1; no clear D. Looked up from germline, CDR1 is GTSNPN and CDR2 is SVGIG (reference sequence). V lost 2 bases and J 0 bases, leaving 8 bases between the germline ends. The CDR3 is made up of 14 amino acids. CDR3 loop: CAWSTVSSYNEQFF. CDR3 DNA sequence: TGTGCCTGGAGTACGGTTAGCTCCTACAATGAGCAGTTCTTC.

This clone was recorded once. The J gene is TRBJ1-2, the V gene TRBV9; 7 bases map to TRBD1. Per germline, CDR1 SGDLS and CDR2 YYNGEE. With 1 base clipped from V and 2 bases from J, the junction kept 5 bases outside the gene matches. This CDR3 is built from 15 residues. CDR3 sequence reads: CASSVLTGTNYGYTF. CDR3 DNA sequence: TGTGCCAGCAGCGTACTGACAGGGACCAACTATGGCTACACCTTC.

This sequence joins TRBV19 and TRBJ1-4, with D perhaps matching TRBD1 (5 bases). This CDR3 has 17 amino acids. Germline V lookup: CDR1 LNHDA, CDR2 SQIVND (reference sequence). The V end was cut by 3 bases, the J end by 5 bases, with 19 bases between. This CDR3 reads CASSIPFYRRPNEKLFF. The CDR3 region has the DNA TGTGCCAGTAGTATCCCCTTCTACAGGCGACCGAATGAAAAACTGTTTTTT.